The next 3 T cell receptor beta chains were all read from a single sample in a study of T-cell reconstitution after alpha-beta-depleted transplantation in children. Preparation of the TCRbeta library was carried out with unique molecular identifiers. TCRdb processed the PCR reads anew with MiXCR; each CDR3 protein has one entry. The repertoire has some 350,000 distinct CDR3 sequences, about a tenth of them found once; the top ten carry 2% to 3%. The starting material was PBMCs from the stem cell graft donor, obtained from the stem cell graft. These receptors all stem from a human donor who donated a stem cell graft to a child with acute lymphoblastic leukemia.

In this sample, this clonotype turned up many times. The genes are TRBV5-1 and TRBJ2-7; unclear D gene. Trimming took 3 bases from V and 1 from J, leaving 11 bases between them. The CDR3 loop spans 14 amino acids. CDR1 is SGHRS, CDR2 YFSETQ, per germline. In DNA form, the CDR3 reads TGCGCCAGCAGCTCGAATTACCGATCCTACGAGCAGTACTTC. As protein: CASSSNYRSYEQYF.

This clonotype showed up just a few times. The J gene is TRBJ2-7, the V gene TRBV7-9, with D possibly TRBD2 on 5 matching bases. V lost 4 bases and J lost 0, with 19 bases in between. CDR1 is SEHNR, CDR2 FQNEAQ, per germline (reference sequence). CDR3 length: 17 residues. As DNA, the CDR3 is TGTGCCAGCAGCTCGCGAAGGAGGAACCCAAGCTCCTACGAGCAGTACTTC. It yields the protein CASSSRRRNPSSYEQYF.

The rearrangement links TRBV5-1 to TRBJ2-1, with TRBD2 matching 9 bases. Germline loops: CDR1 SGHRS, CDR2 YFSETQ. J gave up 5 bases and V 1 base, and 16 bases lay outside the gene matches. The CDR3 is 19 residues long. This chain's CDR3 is CASSLLGLMVAGADNEQFF. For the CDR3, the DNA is TGCGCCAGCAGCTTGCTGGGTTTGATGGTAGCGGGAGCTGACAATGAGCAGTTCTTC.